This TCR beta chain was identified during a study of OX40 agonist ivuxolimab in advanced cancers. Study in general: People in dose escalation had one of these cancers: hepatocellular carcinoma, melanoma, renal cell or head and neck cancer. One patient with hepatocellular carcinoma and two with cutaneous melanoma, three in all, had partial responses. Regarding the study as a whole: Among the lowest levels of clonal expansion were found in partial responders at 0.1-3.0 mg/kg. Averaged across samples, CD8+ T cells carried more expanded clones than CD4+ did.

TCRdb keeps only in-frame clones here, not all; method: immunoSEQ multiplex PCR. Of about 13,000 clones detected, around 72% appear once; the ten largest clones hold 35% to 50%. Germline V gene lookup returns CDR1 SGHNT and CDR2 YYREEE (reference sequence). This CDR3 is built from 16 residues. V was pared by 4 bases and J by 1 base, with 9 bases of the junction left unmatched. This clone was counted between two and nine times. Its specificity is not known. This receptor was obtained from an adult with an advanced solid tumor such as melanoma, head and neck, liver or kidney cancer. The J gene is TRBJ2-3, the V gene TRBV5-4; 7 nucleotides agree with TRBD1. The sample here was CD4+ or CD8+ T cells sorted from blood, taken in a trial of the OX40 agonist ivuxolimab. The CDR3 reads CASSGWGTDGTDTQYF. CDR3 sequence (DNA): TGTGCCAGCAGCGGCTGGGGGACAGACGGCACAGATACGCAGTATTTT.